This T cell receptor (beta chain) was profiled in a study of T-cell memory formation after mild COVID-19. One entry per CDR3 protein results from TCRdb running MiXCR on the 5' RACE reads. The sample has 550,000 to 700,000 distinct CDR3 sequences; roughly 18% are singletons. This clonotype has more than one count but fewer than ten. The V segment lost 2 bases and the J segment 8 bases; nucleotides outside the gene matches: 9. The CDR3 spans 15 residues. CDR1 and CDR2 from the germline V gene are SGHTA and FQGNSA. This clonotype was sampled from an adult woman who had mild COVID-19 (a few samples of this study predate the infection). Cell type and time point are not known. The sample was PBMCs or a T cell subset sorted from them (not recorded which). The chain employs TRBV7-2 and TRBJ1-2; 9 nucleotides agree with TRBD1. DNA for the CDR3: TGTGCCAGCAGCTTAACCGGACAGGGGTCGAAAGGCTACACCTTC. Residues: CASSLTGQGSKGYTF.